This T cell receptor (beta chain) originates from a study of Ad26.COV2.S vaccination and SARS-CoV-2 variants. Overall study: Ad26.COV2.S arm of COV1001 included the donor. Intramuscular Ad26.COV2.S at 5x10^10 or 1x10^11 viral particles. Whole-study findings and limits: While placebo recipients had lower spike-specific TCR breadth, vaccine recipients had more.

This clone has more than one count but fewer than ten. Its matching antigen is unknown. Repertoires were generated with immunoSEQ multiplex PCR, while TCRdb's copy carries only in-frame clones and drops some. The repertoire holds roughly 700,000 clones, with around 90% as singletons. Treatment of the sample: 15 to 20 received Ad26.COV2.S at low or high dose, single or two shots; five or six received placebo; per-sample allocation not given. It was on day 63 after the first vaccine or placebo injection that samples were taken. The clonotype comes from a person aged 18-60 years who received the Ad26.COV2.S COVID-19 vaccine or a placebo. The source material was peripheral blood, sampled in a trial of Ad26.COV2.S vaccine versus placebo.

The CDR3 reads CASSQRASTNEKLFF. The CDR3 bases are TGTGCCAGCAGCCAACGGGCGTCAACTAATGAAAAACTGTTTTTT. The rearrangement joins TRBV11-1 to TRBJ1-4; D remains unclear. Germline-derived CDR1 and CDR2 are SGHAT and FQDESV (reference sequence). This CDR3 is built from 15 residues. Deletions cut 5 bases from V and 0 bases from J, with 10 bases between.